This T cell receptor beta chain was recovered during a study of blood T cell repertoires in COVID-19. Turning to the study itself: Spain, Italy and the United States supplied samples that represented acute and convalescent COVID-19.

How the authors handled the data: Scientists estimated how many nucleated cells there were by amplifying reference gene primers. TCRdb keeps only in-frame clones here, not all; method: immunoSEQ multiplex PCR. The V and J calls and clone size were taken over from that table, and D and trimming were inferred from the DNA. This table holds approximately 200,000 clones, roughly four fifths found once. Cohorts were assigned according to the clinical history that participants reported. The length of the CDR3 is 13 residues. The germline V gene encodes CDR1 KGHDR and CDR2 SFDVKD. V lost 4 bases to trimming and J lost 6 bases; unmatched junction nucleotides: 2.

This receptor was obtained from a man between 35 and 55 years old who had recovered from COVID-19. Sequencing used PBMCs or T cells enriched from blood (not recorded which). This rearrangement joins TRBV24-1 to TRBJ2-7; 10 bases are a match to TRBD1. The CDR3 DNA sequence: TGTGCCACCAGTGAGCGACAGGGGGCCGAGCAGTACTTC. Its protein product is CATSERQGAEQYF.